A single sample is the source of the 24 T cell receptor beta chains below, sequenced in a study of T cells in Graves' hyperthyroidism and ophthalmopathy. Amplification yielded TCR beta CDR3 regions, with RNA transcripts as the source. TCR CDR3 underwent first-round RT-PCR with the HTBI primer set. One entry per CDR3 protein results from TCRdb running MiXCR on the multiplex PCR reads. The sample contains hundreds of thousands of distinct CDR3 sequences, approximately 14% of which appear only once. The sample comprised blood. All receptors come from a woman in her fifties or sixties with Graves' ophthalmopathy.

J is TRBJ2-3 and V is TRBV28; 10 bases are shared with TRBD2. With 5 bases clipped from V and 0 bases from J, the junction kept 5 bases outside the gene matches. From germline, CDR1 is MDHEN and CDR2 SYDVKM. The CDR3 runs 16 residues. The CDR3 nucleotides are TGTGCCAGCAGTGAGAGGACTAGCGGAAGCACAGATACGCAGTATTTT. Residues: CASSERTSGSTDTQYF.

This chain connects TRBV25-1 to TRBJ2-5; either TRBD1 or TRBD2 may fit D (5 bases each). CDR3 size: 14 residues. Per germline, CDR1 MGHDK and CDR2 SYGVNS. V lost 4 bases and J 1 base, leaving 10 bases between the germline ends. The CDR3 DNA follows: TGTGCCAGCAGTGCCGGGACGATCCAAGAGACCCAGTACTTC. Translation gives CASSAGTIQETQYF.

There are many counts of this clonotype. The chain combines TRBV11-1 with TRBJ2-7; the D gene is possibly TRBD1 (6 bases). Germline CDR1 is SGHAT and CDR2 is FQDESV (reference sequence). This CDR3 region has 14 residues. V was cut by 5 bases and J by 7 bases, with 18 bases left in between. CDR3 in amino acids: CASSRRTAALEQYF. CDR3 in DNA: TGTGCCAGCAGCCGCCGGACAGCAGCCTTGGAGCAGTACTTC.

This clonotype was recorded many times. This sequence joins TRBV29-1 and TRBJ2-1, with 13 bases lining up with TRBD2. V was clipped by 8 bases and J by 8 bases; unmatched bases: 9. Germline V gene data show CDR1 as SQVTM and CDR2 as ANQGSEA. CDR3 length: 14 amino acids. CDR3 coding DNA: TGCAGCACATCCCGGACTAGCGGGAGTCATGAGCAGTTCTTC. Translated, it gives CSTSRTSGSHEQFF.

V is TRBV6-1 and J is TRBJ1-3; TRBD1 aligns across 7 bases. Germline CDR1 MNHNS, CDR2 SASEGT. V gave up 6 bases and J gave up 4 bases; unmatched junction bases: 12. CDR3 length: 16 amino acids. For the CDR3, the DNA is TGTGCCAGCAGGGTAGAAACAGGGGCGTTCGGAAACACCATATATTTT. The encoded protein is CASRVETGAFGNTIYF.

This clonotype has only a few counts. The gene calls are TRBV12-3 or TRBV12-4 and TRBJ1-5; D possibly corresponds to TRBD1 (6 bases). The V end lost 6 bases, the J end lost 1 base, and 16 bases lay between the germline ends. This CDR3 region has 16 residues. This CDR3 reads CASRGEGGLSNQPQHF. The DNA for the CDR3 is TGTGCCAGCAGGGGGGAGGGGGGTCTAAGCAATCAGCCCCAGCATTTT.

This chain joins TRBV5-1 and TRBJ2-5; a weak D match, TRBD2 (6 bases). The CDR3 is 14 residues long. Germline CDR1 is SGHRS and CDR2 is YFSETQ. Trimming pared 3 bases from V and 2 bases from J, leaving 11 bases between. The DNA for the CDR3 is TGCGCCAGCAGCTCGACTAGTTCTCAAGAGACCCAGTACTTC. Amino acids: CASSSTSSQETQYF.

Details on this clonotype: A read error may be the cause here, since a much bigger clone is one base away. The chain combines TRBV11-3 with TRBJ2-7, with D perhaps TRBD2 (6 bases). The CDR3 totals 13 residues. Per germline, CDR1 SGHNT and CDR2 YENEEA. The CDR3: CASSREKAYEQCF. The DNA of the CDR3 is TGTGCCAGCAGCCGGGAGAAAGCCTACGAGCAGTGCTTC.

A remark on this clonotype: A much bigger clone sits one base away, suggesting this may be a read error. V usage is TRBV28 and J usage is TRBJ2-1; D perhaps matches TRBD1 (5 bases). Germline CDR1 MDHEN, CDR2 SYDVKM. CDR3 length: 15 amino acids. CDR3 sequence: CACSFTPRTYNEQFF. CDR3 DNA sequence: TGTGCCTGCAGTTTCACCCCCAGGACATACAATGAGCAGTTCTTC.

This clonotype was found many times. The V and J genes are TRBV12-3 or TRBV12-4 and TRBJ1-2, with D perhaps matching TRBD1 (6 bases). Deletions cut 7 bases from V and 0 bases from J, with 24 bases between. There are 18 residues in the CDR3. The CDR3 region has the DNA TGTGCCAGCACCTCACCCGGGGCAGGGGACCCACCTAACTATGGCTACACCTTC. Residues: CASTSPGAGDPPNYGYTF.

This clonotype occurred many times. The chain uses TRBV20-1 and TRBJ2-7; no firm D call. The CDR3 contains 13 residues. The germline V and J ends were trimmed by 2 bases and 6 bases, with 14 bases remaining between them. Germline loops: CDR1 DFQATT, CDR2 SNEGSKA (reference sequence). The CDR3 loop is CSARPMGKFEQYF. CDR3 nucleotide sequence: TGCAGTGCTAGACCTATGGGTAAATTCGAGCAGTACTTC.

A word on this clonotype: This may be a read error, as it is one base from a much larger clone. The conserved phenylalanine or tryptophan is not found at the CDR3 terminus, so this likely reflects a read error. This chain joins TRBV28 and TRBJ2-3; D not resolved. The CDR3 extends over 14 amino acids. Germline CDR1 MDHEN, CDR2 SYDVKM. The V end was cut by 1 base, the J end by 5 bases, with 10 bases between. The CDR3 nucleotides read TGTGCCAGCAGTTTATTGTCGTGGGGAGATACGCAGTATTTA. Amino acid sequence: CASSLLSWGDTQYL.

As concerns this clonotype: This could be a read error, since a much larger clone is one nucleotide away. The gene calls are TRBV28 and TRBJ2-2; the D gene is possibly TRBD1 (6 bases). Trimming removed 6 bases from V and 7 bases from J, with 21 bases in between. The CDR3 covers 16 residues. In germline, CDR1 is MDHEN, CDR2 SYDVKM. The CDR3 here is CASRTHDTGSGGELFF. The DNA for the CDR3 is TGTGCCAGCAGGACACACGATACAGGGAGCGGCGGGGAGCTGTTTTTT.

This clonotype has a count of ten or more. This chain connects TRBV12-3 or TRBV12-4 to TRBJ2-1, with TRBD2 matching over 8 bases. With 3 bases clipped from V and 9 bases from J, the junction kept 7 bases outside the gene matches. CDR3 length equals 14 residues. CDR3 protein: CASSFSGGRPEQFF. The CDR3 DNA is TGTGCCAGCAGTTTTTCGGGAGGGCGGCCTGAGCAGTTCTTC.

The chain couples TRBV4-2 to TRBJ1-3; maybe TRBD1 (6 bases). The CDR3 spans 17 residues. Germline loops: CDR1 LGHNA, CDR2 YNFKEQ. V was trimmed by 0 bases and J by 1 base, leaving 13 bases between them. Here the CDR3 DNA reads TGTGCCAGCAGCCAAGAGCCGGACAGAATATCTGGAAACACCATATATTTT. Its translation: CASSQEPDRISGNTIYF.

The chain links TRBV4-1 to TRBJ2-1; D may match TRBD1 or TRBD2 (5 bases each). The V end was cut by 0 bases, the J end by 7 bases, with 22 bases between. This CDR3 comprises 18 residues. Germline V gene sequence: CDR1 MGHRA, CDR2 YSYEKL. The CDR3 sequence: CASSQDPRGERGRNEQFF. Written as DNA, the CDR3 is TGCGCCAGCAGCCAAGACCCCCGAGGGGAGAGGGGTAGGAATGAGCAGTTCTTC.

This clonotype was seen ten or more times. CDR3 residues: CASSSRDRGRETQYF. CDR3 DNA sequence: TGTGCCAGCAGCTCCCGGGACAGGGGGCGAGAGACCCAGTACTTC. The J gene is TRBJ2-5, the V gene TRBV6-1; 12 nucleotides match TRBD1. The CDR3 sequence is 15 residues long. Trimming removed 6 bases from V and 4 bases from J; junction bases left unmatched: 6. Germline V gene data show CDR1 as MNHNS and CDR2 as SASEGT.

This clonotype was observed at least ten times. The CDR3 nucleotides are TGTGCCAGCCTAAGCTCTGGGGCCAACGTCCTGACTTTC. Encoded protein: CASLSSGANVLTF. The gene calls are TRBV6-1 and TRBJ2-6; the D is unclear. The CDR3 sequence is 13 residues long. Germline CDR1 and CDR2: MNHNS and SASEGT. Trimming took off 8 bases at V and 0 bases at J, with 5 bases between the two ends.

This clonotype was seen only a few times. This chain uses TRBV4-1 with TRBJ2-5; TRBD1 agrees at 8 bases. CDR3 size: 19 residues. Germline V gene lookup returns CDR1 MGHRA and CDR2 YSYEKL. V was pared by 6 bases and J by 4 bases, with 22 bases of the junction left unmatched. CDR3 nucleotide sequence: TGCGCCAGCAGTTCGATGCTTGCCGGGACAGGTCCGATGGGAGAGACCCAGTACTTC. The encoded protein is CASSSMLAGTGPMGETQYF.

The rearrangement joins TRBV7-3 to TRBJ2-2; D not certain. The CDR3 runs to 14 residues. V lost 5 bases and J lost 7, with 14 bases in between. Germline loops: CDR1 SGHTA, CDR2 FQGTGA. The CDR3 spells CASSPTQIGGELFF. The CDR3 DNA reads TGTGCCAGCAGCCCCACCCAGATTGGCGGGGAGCTGTTTTTT.

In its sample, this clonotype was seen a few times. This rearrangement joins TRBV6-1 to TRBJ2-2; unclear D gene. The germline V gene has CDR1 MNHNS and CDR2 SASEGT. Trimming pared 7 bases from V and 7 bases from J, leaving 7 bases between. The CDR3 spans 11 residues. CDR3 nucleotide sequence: TGTGCCAGCAAAACCGTCGGGGAGCTGTTTTTT. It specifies CASKTVGELFF.

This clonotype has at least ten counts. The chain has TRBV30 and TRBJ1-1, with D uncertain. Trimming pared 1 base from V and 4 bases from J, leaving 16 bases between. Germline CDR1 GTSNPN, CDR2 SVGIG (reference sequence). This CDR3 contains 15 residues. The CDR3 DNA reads TGTGCCTGGAGTGATAGTCTTACAAAAGCCACTGAAGCTTTCTTT. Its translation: CAWSDSLTKATEAFF.

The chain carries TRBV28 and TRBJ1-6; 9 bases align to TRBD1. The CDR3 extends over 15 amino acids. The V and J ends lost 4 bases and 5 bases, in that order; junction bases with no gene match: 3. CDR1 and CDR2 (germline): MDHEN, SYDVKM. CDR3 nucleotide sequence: TGTGCCAGCAGTTCCCGGGACAGGGATAATTCACCCCTCCACTTT. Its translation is CASSSRDRDNSPLHF.

The CDR3 DNA reads as TGCAGCGTACTATCGGACCCATCCTACGAGCAGTACTTC. It yields the protein CSVLSDPSYEQYF. The chain carries TRBV29-1 and TRBJ2-7; D is unresolved. V was cut by 6 bases and J by 1 base, with 13 bases left in between. CDR3 length: 13 residues. Germline V CDR1 and CDR2: SQVTM, ANQGSEA.